This T cell receptor beta chain was identified in a study of blood T cell repertoires in COVID-19. Turning to the study itself: COVID-19 samples collected from the United States, Italy and Spain covered acute and convalescent phases. T cells, B-cell-depleted T cells, or PBMCs provided the cDNA or gDNA that served as material.

Per the original data handling: Estimates of nucleated cell counts were drawn from the amplification of reference gene primers. Repertoires were generated with immunoSEQ multiplex PCR, while TCRdb's copy carries only in-frame clones and drops some. V, J and clone size are those of that table, while D and trimming were read from the DNA. The sample comprises 150,000 to 200,000 clones, approximately 80% of which are singletons, and 9.1% rests with the top ten. The V gene end was trimmed by 3 bases and the J gene end by 7 bases; junction bases not matched to a gene: 8. CDR3 length: 14 residues. Germline-derived CDR1 and CDR2 are KGHSH and LQKENI.

The chain employs TRBV18 and TRBJ1-1; 7 nucleotides line up with TRBD1. The TCR was taken from a woman of 80 years or more with active or convalescent COVID-19. The sample consisted of peripheral blood. The CDR3 reads CASSPGRQGLEAFF. CDR3 sequence (DNA): TGTGCCAGCTCACCGGGGAGACAGGGCCTTGAAGCTTTCTTT.